This entry lists 4 T cell receptor beta chains sequenced from one sample in a study of blood T cell repertoires in COVID-19. Sequenced by immunoSEQ multiplex PCR; TCRdb stores in-frame clones only, minus some. The table has around 260,000 clones, around 80% seen once; the top ten hold around 4%. Material: peripheral blood. Receptors were obtained from a man aged 60 to 75 with acute or convalescent COVID-19.

This rearrangement joins TRBV18 to TRBJ1-2; no firm D call. V was cut by 3 bases and J by 4 bases, with 6 bases left in between. The CDR3 runs 12 residues. In germline, CDR1 is KGHSH, CDR2 LQKENI. CDR3 protein: CASSPGAYGYTF. The CDR3 bases are TGTGCCAGCTCACCGGGAGCCTATGGCTACACCTTC.

The CDR3 sequence is CALSDGRGAETQYF. The CDR3 DNA sequence: TGTGCCCTGAGTGATGGGCGGGGGGCGGAGACCCAGTACTTC. This chain links TRBV7-3 with TRBJ2-5; TRBD2 matches at 8 bases. The trim removed 11 bases at V and 5 bases at J, leaving 13 bases unmatched. The length of the CDR3 is 14 residues. Germline CDR1 and CDR2: SGHTA and FQGTGA.

This rearrangement joins TRBV10-3 to TRBJ2-1; TRBD2 matches at 11 bases. The CDR3 runs 16 residues. The V segment lost 3 bases and the J segment 6 bases; nucleotides outside the gene matches: 7. Germline-derived CDR1 and CDR2 are ENHRY and SYGVKD. The CDR3 loop is CAISDPLTSGVNEQFF. CDR3 bases: TGTGCCATCAGTGATCCCCTGACTAGCGGGGTCAATGAGCAGTTCTTC.

The chain joins TRBV9 to TRBJ2-2; possible D gene TRBD2, 6 bases. V lost 3 bases, J lost 1 base, and 16 bases lay in between. From germline, CDR1 is SGDLS and CDR2 YYNGEE. The CDR3 loop spans 17 amino acids. CDR3 residues: CASSALRGTGNTGELFF. Written as DNA, the CDR3 is TGTGCCAGCAGCGCATTACGGGGGACTGGGAACACCGGGGAGCTGTTTTTT.